The 14 T cell receptor beta chains given below trace back to one sample, sequenced in a study of follicular helper T cells after annual influenza vaccination. Assay: immunoSEQ multiplex PCR; the TCRdb copy retains only in-frame clones and omits some. The profile covers about 1,200 clones, with around 76% appearing a single time and about 2.5% taken by the ten largest. Time point here: 2014-2015 season, pre-vaccination. Sequenced material: CXCR5+ CD38+ circulating T follicular helper cells from blood, taken on the day of influenza vaccination. The subset here: circulating Tfh, non-naive CD4+CXCR5+PD-1+ (ICOS+CD38+ or ICOS-CD38-). The receptors here all came from an adult who received the influenza vaccine.

V usage is TRBV5-1 and J usage is TRBJ2-5, with TRBD2 matching 14 bases. The junction had 3 bases not matched to a gene; V was cut back by 4 bases and J by 4 bases. The CDR3 spans 15 residues. Germline CDR1 SGHRS, CDR2 YFSETQ. CDR3 DNA: TGCGCCAGCAGCCCGGGACTAGCGGGAGTAGAGACCCAGTACTTC. Translating gives CASSPGLAGVETQYF.

This clone was seen only once. The CDR3 DNA follows: TGTGCCAGCAGGTCGTTTTGGCCTACAACTAATGAAAAACTGTTTTTT. This codes for CASRSFWPTTNEKLFF. The V and J genes are TRBV27 and TRBJ1-4; D is undetermined. Germline values: CDR1 MNHEY, CDR2 SMNVEV (reference sequence). V was shortened by 6 bases and J by 0 bases, with 14 bases between the two germline ends. The CDR3 loop spans 16 amino acids. Full variable domain (outside the CDR3, taken from reference TRBV27 and TRBJ1-4): EAQVTQNPRYLITVTGKKLTVTCSQNMNHEYMSWYRQDPGLGLRQIYYSMNVEVTDKGDVPEGYKVSRKEKRNFPLILESPSPNQTSLYFCASRSFWPTTNEKLFFGSGTQLSVL.

The chain carries TRBV28 and TRBJ1-2; 10 bases match TRBD1. CDR1 MDHEN and CDR2 SYDVKM come from the germline V gene. V shed 5 bases, J shed 4 bases, and the junction held 10 bases outside the gene matches. CDR3 length equals 16 residues. The CDR3 loop is CASSPLGTGASYGYTF. Written as DNA, the CDR3 is TGTGCCAGCAGTCCCCTCGGGACAGGGGCCAGCTATGGCTACACCTTC.

The chain recombines TRBV19 with TRBJ1-1; no clear D. The CDR3 extends over 14 amino acids. CDR1 and CDR2 (germline): LNHDA, SQIVND (reference sequence). Trimming stripped 2 bases from V and 4 bases from J, with 11 bases between. CDR3 sequence (DNA): TGTGCCAGTAGTATAAGCTCTCGGAGCACTGAAGCTTTCTTT. Encoded protein: CASSISSRSTEAFF.

V usage is TRBV5-1 and J usage is TRBJ1-1, with D perhaps TRBD1 (5 bases). V was shortened by 0 bases and J by 4 bases, with 10 bases between the two germline ends. The CDR3 runs 14 residues. In germline, CDR1 is SGHRS, CDR2 YFSETQ. The CDR3 here is CASSLAGGLTEAFF. The DNA for the CDR3 is TGCGCCAGCAGCTTGGCCGGGGGTCTCACTGAAGCTTTCTTT.

The chain couples TRBV7-2 to TRBJ2-5, with D unresolved. Between the trimmed V and J ends, which lost 6 bases and 4 bases, there was a span of 12 bases. The CDR3 is made up of 13 amino acids. Germline V gene lookup returns CDR1 SGHTA and CDR2 FQGNSA. The CDR3 DNA follows: TGTGCCAGCAGTTCCACGGTACTAGAGACCCAGTACTTC. The encoded protein is CASSSTVLETQYF.

The V and J genes are TRBV7-9 and TRBJ1-6, with D perhaps matching TRBD1 (6 bases). The CDR3 consists of 15 residues. Germline CDR1 SEHNR, CDR2 FQNEAQ (reference sequence). V was pared by 5 bases and J by 6 bases, with 14 bases between. The DNA for the CDR3 is TGTGCCAGCAGCCCGGATGGACAGTTTAATTCACCCCTCCACTTT. Its protein is CASSPDGQFNSPLHF.

This sequence joins TRBV4-3 and TRBJ1-2; TRBD1 is a possible D gene (5 bases). Germline lookup yields CDR1 LGHNA and CDR2 YSLEER. This CDR3 comprises 16 residues. Between the trimmed V and J ends, which lost 0 bases and 4 bases, there was a span of 15 bases. The CDR3 nucleotides are TGCGCCAGCAGCCAAGATCATCGGGAAAGGGGCTATGGCTACACCTTC. It encodes CASSQDHRERGYGYTF.

This chain joins TRBV5-1 and TRBJ2-5; no clear D gene. CDR3 length equals 11 residues. Germline V CDR1 and CDR2: SGHRS, YFSETQ. V lost 2 bases and J 1 base, leaving 0 bases between the germline ends. The CDR3 DNA is TGCGCCAGCAGCTTCCAAGAGACCCAGTACTTC. The encoded protein is CASSFQETQYF.

This chain links TRBV4-1 with TRBJ1-2, with D possibly being TRBD1 (5 bases). Germline V CDR1 and CDR2: MGHRA, YSYEKL. With 4 bases removed from V and 8 bases from J, the gap between germline ends came to 14 bases. The CDR3 extends over 13 amino acids. The CDR3 coding sequence is TGCGCCAGCAGCCTGGGGACTGACGGAGGCTACACCTTC. This sequence encodes CASSLGTDGGYTF.

The V and J genes are TRBV7-2 and TRBJ2-1; 10 bases map to TRBD2. The germline gives CDR1 SGHTA, CDR2 FQGNSA. V gave up 7 bases and J gave up 1 base; unmatched junction bases: 7. This CDR3 contains 16 residues. The CDR3 nucleotides read TGTGCCAGCACCCTAGCGGGAGCAGGGTCCTACAATGAGCAGTTCTTC. It translates to CASTLAGAGSYNEQFF.

J is TRBJ2-7 and V is TRBV2, with D possibly TRBD1 on 5 matching bases. CDR1 is SNHLY and CDR2 is FYNNEI in the germline V gene. V lost 5 bases and J lost 3, with 17 bases in between. This CDR3 spans 15 amino acids. The CDR3 DNA is TGTGCCAGCAGTTCCCAGACAGTGATAATCTACGAGCAGTACTTC. It is translated as CASSSQTVIIYEQYF.

The table lists this clone with a count of one. The gene calls are TRBV7-9 and TRBJ1-2, with TRBD1 matching 9 bases. The CDR3 has 15 amino acids. The V gene's germline CDR1 is SEHNR and CDR2 FQNEAQ (reference sequence). The junction had 5 bases not matched to a gene; V was cut back by 5 bases and J by 1 base. Here the CDR3 DNA reads TGTGCCAGCAGCCCTGGGACAGGGCTTAACTATGGCTACACCTTC. It codes for CASSPGTGLNYGYTF.

This chain connects TRBV6-5 to TRBJ1-1; D unclear. V lost 0 bases and J 4 bases, leaving 12 bases between the germline ends. Germline assignment: CDR1 MNHEY and CDR2 SVGAGI. The CDR3 covers 15 residues. CDR3 in DNA: TGTGCCAGCAGTTACTCCGGACTCCCGGGCACTGAAGCTTTCTTT. This sequence encodes CASSYSGLPGTEAFF.